Presented here are 11 T cell receptor beta chains from one specimen sequenced in a study of cytomegalovirus exposure and HLA in healthy donors. Primers included in the PCR were 60 Vbeta and 13 Jbeta primers. Data came from immunoSEQ multiplex PCR; TCRdb stores just in-frame clones and leaves some out. The sample holds about 120,000 clones, approximately 67% seen once. Material for sequencing was PBMCs. These receptors were taken from a man aged 18-30 years in good health and CMV-seronegative.

V is TRBV6-5 and J is TRBJ1-1; weak D call: TRBD1 (5 bases). The CDR3 covers 15 residues. Trimming shortened V by 0 bases and J by 5 bases, and 13 bases separated the two germline ends. CDR1 MNHEY and CDR2 SVGAGI come from the germline V gene. CDR3 amino acids: CASSYSKGIKTEAFF. The DNA of the CDR3 is TGTGCCAGCAGTTACTCGAAGGGGATAAAAACTGAAGCTTTCTTT.

The chain joins TRBV19 to TRBJ1-5; 9 positions match TRBD1. CDR3 length: 13 residues. CDR1 and CDR2 (germline): LNHDA, SQIVND (reference sequence). V shed 6 bases, J shed 6 bases, and the junction held 3 bases outside the gene matches. CDR3 in DNA: TGTGCCAGTAGAAGGACAGGGGTTCAGCCCCAGCATTTT. Protein: CASRRTGVQPQHF. The variable domain in full, completed from reference TRBV19 and TRBJ1-5, reads DGGITQSPKYLFRKEGQNVTLSCEQNLNHDAMYWYRQDPGQGLRLIYYSQIVNDFQKGDIAEGYSVSREKKESFPLTVTSAQKNPTAFYLCASRRTGVQPQHFGDGTRLSIL.

This clone was found once. V usage is TRBV9 and J usage is TRBJ2-3, with TRBD1 matching 7 bases. In germline, CDR1 is SGDLS, CDR2 YYNGEE. This CDR3 region has 17 residues. Unmatched junction bases numbered 14, after V lost 3 bases and J lost 4 bases. The CDR3 loop reads CASSAFMGQILPDTQYF. The CDR3 DNA sequence: TGTGCCAGCAGCGCATTCATGGGACAGATTTTGCCAGATACGCAGTATTTT. The full variable domain, rest sourced from reference TRBV9 and TRBJ2-3, is DSGVTQTPKHLITATGQRVTLRCSPRSGDLSVYWYQQSLDQGLQFLIQYYNGEERAKGNILERFSAQQFPDLHSELNLSSLELGDSALYFCASSAFMGQILPDTQYFGPGTRLTVL.

This chain links TRBV6-1 with TRBJ2-7; D gene ambiguous. Trimming left V 6 bases short and J 4 bases short, with 7 bases between. This CDR3 has 11 amino acids. CDR1 MNHNS and CDR2 SASEGT come from the germline V gene. Here the CDR3 DNA reads TGTGCCAGCAGAGAGTATTACGAGCAGTACTTC. It encodes CASREYYEQYF.

The J gene is TRBJ1-5, the V gene TRBV1. TRBV1 is shown as a pseudogene. The CDR3 extends over 14 amino acids. CDR3 region: CTSSQVLSNQPQHF. The CDR3, as DNA: TGCACCAGCAGCCAAGTCCTTAGCAATCAGCCCCAGCATTTT.

The J gene is TRBJ2-5, the V gene TRBV18; 7 bases align to TRBD1. The V gene end was trimmed by 4 bases and the J gene end by 5 bases; junction bases not matched to a gene: 13. Germline V gives CDR1 KGHSH, CDR2 LQKENI. The CDR3 length is 16 residues. The CDR3 bases are TGTGCCAGCTCACTTTATACTACAGGGGTCGGGGAGACCCAGTACTTC. It specifies CASSLYTTGVGETQYF. Supplemented by reference TRBV18 and TRBJ2-5, the full variable domain reads NAGVMQNPRHLVRRRGQEARLRCSPMKGHSHVYWYRQLPEEGLKFMVYLQKENIIDESGMPKERFSAEFPKEGPSILRIQQVVRGDSAAYFCASSLYTTGVGETQYFGPGTRLLVL.

The chain recombines TRBV6-1 with TRBJ1-3; the D is unclear. Germline CDR1 and CDR2: MNHNS and SASEGT. V was clipped by 7 bases and J by 2 bases, with 15 bases between them. This CDR3 spans 15 amino acids. The CDR3 reads CASTIPLGPGNTIYF. The CDR3 DNA follows: TGTGCCAGCACTATCCCCCTTGGGCCTGGAAACACCATATATTTT.

This chain links TRBV6-5 with TRBJ1-3; 7 bases agree with TRBD1. Germline V gene lookup returns CDR1 MNHEY and CDR2 SVGAGI. The CDR3 runs to 15 residues. V gave up 0 bases and J gave up 4 bases; unmatched junction bases: 3. The CDR3 DNA reads as TGTGCCAGCAGTTACTCGACAGGGCAAGGAAACACCATATATTTT. Its translation: CASSYSTGQGNTIYF.

The chain combines TRBV30 with TRBJ2-3; D possibly corresponds to TRBD2 (7 bases). Per the germline V gene, CDR1 is GTSNPN and CDR2 is SVGIG (reference sequence). Trimming took 0 bases from V and 2 from J, leaving 12 bases between them. This CDR3 is 15 amino acids long. DNA of the CDR3: TGTGCCTGGAGTGTCGGGCGGGGGCCCACAGATACGCAGTATTTT. Protein: CAWSVGRGPTDTQYF. Filled out from reference TRBV30 and TRBJ2-3, the complete variable domain reads SQTIHQWPATLVQPVGSPLSLECTVEGTSNPNLYWYRQAAGRGLQLLFYSVGIGQISSEVPQNLSASRPQDRQFILSSKKLLLSDSGFYLCAWSVGRGPTDTQYFGPGTRLTVL.

This sequence joins TRBV19 and TRBJ1-2; D possibly corresponds to TRBD1 (6 bases). The length of the CDR3 is 16 residues. V dropped 5 bases and J dropped 6 bases, with 22 bases sitting between them. Germline lookup yields CDR1 LNHDA and CDR2 SQIVND (reference sequence). The CDR3 nucleotides read TGTGCCAGTAGTGAAGAACTCTACAGGGTGGCGCATGGCTACACCTTC. This translates into CASSEELYRVAHGYTF.

This clone occurred a few times. The chain couples TRBV28 to TRBJ2-1; 8 bases line up with TRBD2. Looked up from germline, CDR1 is MDHEN and CDR2 is SYDVKM. The CDR3 consists of 15 residues. Losses at the gene ends were 5 bases for V and 2 bases for J; bases not matched to a gene: 5. In DNA form, the CDR3 reads TGTGCCAGCAGTCCCCTCGGGGGGGCCTACAATGAGCAGTTCTTC. It codes for CASSPLGGAYNEQFF.